What follows are 5 T cell receptor beta chains derived from one specimen sequenced in a study of blood T cell repertoires in COVID-19. The data were produced by immunoSEQ multiplex PCR, yet TCRdb's version contains in-frame clones alone and is incomplete. This sample has roughly 410,000 clones; around 87% occur once, and the top ten carry 2.3%. Sequencing was performed on peripheral blood. Source of these receptors: an older woman with COVID-19, enrolled during active disease.

This chain links TRBV7-3 with TRBJ1-1; TRBD1 matches 7 bases. After removal of 4 bases from V and 4 bases from J, the junction contained 3 bases not matched to a gene. Germline CDR1 is SGHTA and CDR2 is FQGTGA. The CDR3 consists of 13 residues. The CDR3 DNA reads TGTGCCAGCAGCTCAGGGGGGACCACTGAAGCTTTCTTT. As protein: CASSSGGTTEAFF.

This clone was seen once. The chain is built from TRBV6-6 and TRBJ2-1; D not certain. The V and J ends lost 4 bases and 8 bases respectively, with 9 bases between them. Germline V gives CDR1 MNHNY, CDR2 SVGAGI (reference sequence). This CDR3 is built from 12 residues. The CDR3 reads CASSSTTDEQFF. In DNA, the CDR3 is TGTGCCAGCAGTTCTACTACGGATGAGCAGTTCTTC.

About this clone: This sample includes further DNA sequences coding for the same CDR3. The chain recombines TRBV2 with TRBJ2-5, with TRBD2 matching over 14 bases. This CDR3 is 15 amino acids long. J lost 2 bases, V lost 8 bases, and 4 bases had no gene match. Germline V lookup: CDR1 SNHLY, CDR2 FYNNEI. CDR3 DNA sequence: TGTGCCAGCCGTAGGACTAGCGGGGGGCAAGAGACCCAGTACTTC. Translated: CASRRTSGGQETQYF.

The J gene is TRBJ2-7, the V gene TRBV2, with D unclear. The V gene's germline CDR1 is SNHLY and CDR2 FYNNEI. This CDR3 spans 12 amino acids. The V end was cut by 2 bases, the J end by 2 bases, with 4 bases between. CDR3 nucleotides: TGTGCCAGCAGTGAACAAACCTACGAGCAGTACTTC. It yields the protein CASSEQTYEQYF.

The rearrangement joins TRBV27 to TRBJ2-5, with 9 bases matching TRBD2. The ends lost 6 bases at V and 5 bases at J; junction bases unmatched: 7. The germline gives CDR1 MNHEY, CDR2 SMNVEV (reference sequence). The CDR3 has 14 amino acids. The CDR3 protein is CASSPAGGQETQYF. The CDR3 DNA sequence: TGTGCCAGCAGCCCCGCGGGGGGGCAGGAGACCCAGTACTTC.